Below are 15 T cell receptor beta chains sequenced from a single sample in a study of Ad26.COV2.S vaccination and SARS-CoV-2 variants (dated by TCRdb to the early 2020s). Receptor amplification or capture employed the immunoSEQ multiplex PCR assay. Entries here come from immuneACCESS through TCRdb and include only in-frame sequences with V and J called. Some clones fail to appear in such tables; in the studies checked, an unresolved V gene covers under half of the shortfall, and the cause of the remainder is unknown. The sample contains over 400,000 clones, less than 95% of them found a single time. In total, the top ten clones hold around 4.2% of the sample. Read against the paper, the sample's treatment or condition label means: approximately 18 received Ad26.COV2.S at low or high dose, single or two shots; several received placebo; per-sample allocation not given. Repertoires of vaccine and placebo recipients were sequenced from samples taken on day 63 after the first injection.

Material: peripheral blood, obtained in a trial of Ad26.COV2.S vaccine versus placebo. The receptors were gathered from a person aged 18-60 years who received the Ad26.COV2.S COVID-19 vaccine or a placebo.

J is TRBJ2-5 and V is TRBV11-3; D is unresolved. V was cut by 3 bases and J by 2 bases, with 7 bases left in between. Germline-derived CDR1 and CDR2 are SGHNT and YENEEA. The CDR3 spans 13 residues. The CDR3 DNA reads as TGTGCCAGCAGCTTGACTTTTCAAGAGACCCAGTACTTC. Its translation is CASSLTFQETQYF.

The rearrangement joins TRBV27 to TRBJ2-3, with 7 bases matching TRBD2. CDR3 length: 14 residues. CDR1 and CDR2 (germline): MNHEY, SMNVEV (reference sequence). With 3 bases clipped from V and 4 bases from J, the junction kept 4 bases outside the gene matches. The CDR3: CASSFGLGADTQYF. The CDR3, as DNA: TGTGCCAGCAGTTTCGGACTAGGGGCAGATACGCAGTATTTT.

The CDR3 protein is CASSLGGALTDSSYEQYF. The CDR3 bases are TGTGCCAGCAGCTTAGGGGGGGCGCTAACCGACAGCTCCTACGAGCAGTACTTC. This sequence joins TRBV7-6 and TRBJ2-7, with D tentatively TRBD1 or TRBD2 (6 bases each). V was clipped by 1 base and J by 0 bases, with 19 bases between them. Per germline, CDR1 SGHVS and CDR2 FNYEAQ. This CDR3 has 18 amino acids.

V gene TRBV7-3 combines with J gene TRBJ1-2; D is perhaps TRBD1 (6 bases). CDR1 is SGHTA and CDR2 is FQGTGA in the germline V gene. This CDR3 is 13 amino acids long. Trimming left V 5 bases short and J 8 bases short, with 15 bases between. The CDR3 bases are TGTGCCAGCAGCCCGGTGGGGGCGCGGGGCTACACCTTC. It encodes CASSPVGARGYTF.

The rearrangement uses TRBV28 and TRBJ2-1; D gene ambiguous. The CDR3 totals 12 residues. CDR1 is MDHEN and CDR2 is SYDVKM in the germline V gene. The V gene lost 6 bases and the J gene lost 8 bases, with 11 bases spanning the gap. The CDR3 DNA sequence: TGTGCCAGCAGCATAGTGGGGTATGAGCAGTTCTTC. It is translated as CASSIVGYEQFF.

The CDR3 DNA reads TGTGCCAGCTCACCACTTGGCGATTTCTCCGGGGAGCTGTTTTTT. The encoded protein is CASSPLGDFSGELFF. V gene TRBV18 combines with J gene TRBJ2-2, with no clear D. The CDR3 sequence is 15 residues long. V was clipped by 1 base and J by 6 bases, with 12 bases between them. The germline CDR1 and CDR2 sequences are KGHSH and LQKENI.

The chain employs TRBV5-4 and TRBJ2-5; no firm D call. The germline V gene has CDR1 SGHNT and CDR2 YYREEE (reference sequence). V was trimmed by 2 bases and J by 4 bases, leaving 15 bases between them. CDR3 length: 15 residues. The CDR3 protein is CASSLNARPLETQYF. The CDR3 region has the DNA TGTGCCAGCAGCTTAAATGCTAGACCGTTAGAGACCCAGTACTTC. Variable domain in full (rest from reference TRBV5-4 and TRBJ2-5): ETGVTQSPTHLIKTRGQQVTLRCSSQSGHNTVSWYQQALGQGPQFIFQYYREEENGRGNFPPRFSGLQFPNYSSELNVNALELDDSALYLCASSLNARPLETQYFGPGTRLLVL.

This clone was observed a single time. The V and J genes are TRBV19 and TRBJ2-7; unclear D gene. Looked up from germline, CDR1 is LNHDA and CDR2 is SQIVND (reference sequence). The CDR3 runs 14 residues. V gave up 1 base and J gave up 2 bases, with 9 bases separating them. The CDR3 here is CASSIVGITYEQYF. The CDR3 DNA reads as TGTGCCAGTAGTATAGTCGGCATCACCTACGAGCAGTACTTC.

The gene calls are TRBV5-4 and TRBJ2-5, with 8 positions matching TRBD2. CDR3 length: 15 amino acids. After removal of 4 bases from V and 4 bases from J, the junction contained 9 bases not matched to a gene. Germline V gene lookup returns CDR1 SGHNT and CDR2 YYREEE (reference sequence). This chain's CDR3 is CASSTPGGFRETQYF. CDR3 in DNA: TGTGCCAGCAGCACCCCGGGAGGGTTTAGAGAGACCCAGTACTTC. The full variable domain, with the rest looked up from reference TRBV5-4 and TRBJ2-5, is ETGVTQSPTHLIKTRGQQVTLRCSSQSGHNTVSWYQQALGQGPQFIFQYYREEENGRGNFPPRFSGLQFPNYSSELNVNALELDDSALYLCASSTPGGFRETQYFGPGTRLLVL.

The rearrangement uses TRBV5-4 and TRBJ2-5; 14 nucleotides agree with TRBD2. CDR3 size: 16 residues. The germline gives CDR1 SGHNT, CDR2 YYREEE (reference sequence). V was pared by 4 bases and J by 5 bases, with 7 bases of the junction left unmatched. The CDR3, as DNA: TGTGCCAGCAGCCCCGGGACTAGCGGGAGTTGGGAGACCCAGTACTTC. This encodes CASSPGTSGSWETQYF.

This clone was recorded once. The rearrangement joins TRBV10-3 to TRBJ1-5, with D possibly TRBD1 on 5 matching bases. Trimming cost V 5 bases and J 5 bases, with 10 bases left between them. The CDR3 consists of 13 residues. Germline CDR1 and CDR2: ENHRY and SYGVKD. The CDR3 spells CAISFGRDQPQHF. The CDR3 region has the DNA TGTGCCATCAGTTTCGGCAGGGATCAGCCCCAGCATTTT.

The V gene is TRBV7-9, the J gene TRBJ2-1, with a tentative D call TRBD1 (5 bases). V was trimmed by 5 bases and J by 10 bases, leaving 12 bases between them. Per the germline V gene, CDR1 is SEHNR and CDR2 is FQNEAQ (reference sequence). The CDR3 extends over 12 amino acids. In nucleotides, the CDR3 is TGTGCCAGCAGCCACCAGGGAAGCGAGCAGTTCTTC. Protein sequence: CASSHQGSEQFF.

This chain connects TRBV5-5 to TRBJ2-3, with TRBD1 identical over 7 bases. The germline gives CDR1 SGHKS, CDR2 YYEKEE (reference sequence). The V segment lost 3 bases and the J segment 0 bases; nucleotides outside the gene matches: 4. The CDR3 contains 15 residues. CDR3 loop: CASSWGQSSTDTQYF. The CDR3 DNA follows: TGTGCCAGCAGCTGGGGACAGTCTAGCACAGATACGCAGTATTTT.

The CDR3 region is CASTKKGLQGRDYRLVSDTQYF. The CDR3 nucleotides are TGTGCCAGCACCAAAAAGGGGTTGCAGGGAAGGGATTATCGTCTTGTATCAGATACGCAGTATTTT. The chain has TRBV6-8 and TRBJ2-3; possibly TRBD1 for D (5 bases). Per germline, CDR1 MNHGY and CDR2 SAAAGT. The V and J ends lost 7 bases and 4 bases respectively, with 39 bases between them. The CDR3 sequence is 22 residues long.

The V call is TRBV7-9, the J call TRBJ2-2, with D unresolved. With 5 bases removed from V and 11 bases from J, the gap between germline ends came to 6 bases. The germline gives CDR1 SEHNR, CDR2 FQNEAQ (reference sequence). This CDR3 has 10 amino acids. In DNA, the CDR3 is TGTGCCAGCAGCGGGAAAGAGCTGTTTTTT. It is translated as CASSGKELFF.